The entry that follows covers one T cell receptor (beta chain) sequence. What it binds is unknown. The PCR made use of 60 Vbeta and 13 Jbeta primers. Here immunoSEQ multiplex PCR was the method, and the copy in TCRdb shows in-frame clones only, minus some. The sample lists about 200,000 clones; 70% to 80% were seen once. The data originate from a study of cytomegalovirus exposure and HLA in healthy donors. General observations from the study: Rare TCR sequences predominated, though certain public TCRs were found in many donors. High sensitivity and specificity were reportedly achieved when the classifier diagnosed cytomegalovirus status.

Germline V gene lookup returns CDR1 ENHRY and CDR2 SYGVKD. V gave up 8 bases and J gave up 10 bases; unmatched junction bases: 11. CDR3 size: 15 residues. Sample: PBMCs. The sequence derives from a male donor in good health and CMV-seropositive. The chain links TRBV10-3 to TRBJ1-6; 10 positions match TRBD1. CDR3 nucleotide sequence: TGTGCCATCGCGGACAGGGGGTTGGTTGGCTCACCCCTCCACTTT. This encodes CAIADRGLVGSPLHF.